The T cell receptor beta chain described here comes from a study of blood T cell repertoires in COVID-19. Study background: Material from acute and convalescent COVID-19 was sourced from the United States, Italy and Spain. From T cells, B-cell-depleted T cells, or PBMCs came the material, which was cDNA or gDNA.

Enrolment of Seattle patients took place during active infection, and they were followed longitudinally. Per the authors' pipeline: Amplifying reference gene primers gave estimates of nucleated cell counts. Using immunoSEQ multiplex PCR, the repertoire was profiled, and TCRdb retains in-frame clones only, with some absent. The DNA was the basis for D and trimming; V, J and clone size are from that table. The sample contains around 70,000 clones, more than 70% of which appear only once. The CDR3 is 13 amino acids. Deletions cut 4 bases from V and 0 bases from J, with 7 bases between. CDR1 and CDR2 from the germline V gene are SGHNT and YYREEE (reference sequence).

Source material: peripheral blood. The receptor was derived from a man aged 45-65 years with COVID-19, enrolled during active disease. The rearrangement joins TRBV5-4 to TRBJ1-1; D is uncertain. CDR3 loop: CASSEVLNTEAFF. The CDR3 nucleotides are TGTGCCAGCAGCGAGGTACTGAACACTGAAGCTTTCTTT.